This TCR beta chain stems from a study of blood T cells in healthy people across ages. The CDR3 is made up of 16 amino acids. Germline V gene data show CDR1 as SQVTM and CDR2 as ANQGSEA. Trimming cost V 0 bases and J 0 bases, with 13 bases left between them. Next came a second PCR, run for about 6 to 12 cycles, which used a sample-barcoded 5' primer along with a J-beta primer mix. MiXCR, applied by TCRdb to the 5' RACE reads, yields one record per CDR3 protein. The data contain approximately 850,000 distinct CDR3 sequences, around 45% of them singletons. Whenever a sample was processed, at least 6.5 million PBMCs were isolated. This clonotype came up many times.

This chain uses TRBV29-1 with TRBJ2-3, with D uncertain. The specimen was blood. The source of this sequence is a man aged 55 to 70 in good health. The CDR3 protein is CSVEDRAEASTDTQYF. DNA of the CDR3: TGCAGCGTTGAAGATCGTGCAGAAGCTAGCACAGATACGCAGTATTTT.